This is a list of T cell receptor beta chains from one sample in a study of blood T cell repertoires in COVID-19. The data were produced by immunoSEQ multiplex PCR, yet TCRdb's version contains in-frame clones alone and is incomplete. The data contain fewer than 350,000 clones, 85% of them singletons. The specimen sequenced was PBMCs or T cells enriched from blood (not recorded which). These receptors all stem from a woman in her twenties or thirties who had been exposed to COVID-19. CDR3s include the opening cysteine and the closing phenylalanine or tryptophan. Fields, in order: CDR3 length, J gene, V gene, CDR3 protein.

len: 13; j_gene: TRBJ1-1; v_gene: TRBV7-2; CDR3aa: CASSTGSWFEAFF
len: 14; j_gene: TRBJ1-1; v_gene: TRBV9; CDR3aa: CASSVDGQNTEAFF
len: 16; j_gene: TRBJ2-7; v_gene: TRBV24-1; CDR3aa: CATSDELAGGRDEQYF
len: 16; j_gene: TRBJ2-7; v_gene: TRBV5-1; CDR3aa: CASSFSSVTSGYEQYF
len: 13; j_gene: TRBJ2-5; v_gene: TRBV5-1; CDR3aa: CASSKGVEETQYF
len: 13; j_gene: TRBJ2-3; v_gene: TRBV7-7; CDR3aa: CASSAAGKDTQYF
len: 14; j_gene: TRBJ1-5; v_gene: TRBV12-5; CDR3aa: CASSLEGVNQPQHF
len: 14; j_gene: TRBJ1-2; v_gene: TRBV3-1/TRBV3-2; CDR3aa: CASSQDIGGFGYTF
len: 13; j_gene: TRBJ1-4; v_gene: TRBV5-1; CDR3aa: CASSSFSSEKLFF
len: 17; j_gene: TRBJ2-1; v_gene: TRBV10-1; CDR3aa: CASSEIGLAGASDEQFF
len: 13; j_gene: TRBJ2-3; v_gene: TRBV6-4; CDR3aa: CASRRTVTDTQYF
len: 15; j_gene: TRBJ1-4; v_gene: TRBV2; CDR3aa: CASSVKGRTNEKLFF
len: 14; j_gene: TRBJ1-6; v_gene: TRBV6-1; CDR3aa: CASSERGRDSPLHF
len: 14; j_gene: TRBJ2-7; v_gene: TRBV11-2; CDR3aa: CASSLTGASYEQYF
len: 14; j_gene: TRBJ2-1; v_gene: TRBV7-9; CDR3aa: CASSFPTGNNEQFF
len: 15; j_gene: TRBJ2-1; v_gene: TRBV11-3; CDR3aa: CASSSGLAGGNEQFF
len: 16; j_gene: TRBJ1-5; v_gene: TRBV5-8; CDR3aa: CASRVSGRAKGFAQHF